This T cell receptor beta chain was found in a study of T-cell reconstitution after alpha-beta-depleted transplantation in children. Construction of the TCRbeta library involved unique molecular identifiers. TCRdb passed the PCR reads through MiXCR, listing each CDR3 protein once. In the table there are 500,000 or so distinct CDR3 sequences, roughly 33% of which are singletons. The CDR3 has 20 residues. Germline CDR1 LGHNA, CDR2 YSLEER. V shed 0 bases and J 1 base; nucleotides not matched to a gene: 10. The sequence was obtained from a human donor who donated a stem cell graft to a child with aplastic anemia. The sequenced sample was PBMCs from the stem cell graft donor, obtained from the stem cell graft. The rearrangement joins TRBV4-3 to TRBJ2-1; TRBD2 aligns across 12 bases. CDR3 residues: CASSQDLAGGGGVSYNEQFF. DNA of the CDR3: TGCGCCAGCAGCCAAGATCTAGCGGGAGGGGGGGGCGTTTCCTACAATGAGCAGTTCTTC.